This T cell receptor (beta chain) came from a study of blood T cell repertoires in COVID-19. Study-wide background: T cells, B-cell-depleted T cells, or PBMCs supplied cDNA or gDNA.

V trimming: 2 bases; J trimming: 3 bases; junction bases outside the gene matches: 6. The CDR3 runs to 18 residues. Germline V gene lookup returns CDR1 MNHEY and CDR2 SVGEGT. Profiling relied on immunoSEQ multiplex PCR, and the TCRdb table lists in-frame clones only, not all of them. The sample lists just under 350,000 clones; about 90% were seen once. Patients at the Seattle site were enrolled during active infection and followed longitudinally. Specimen: peripheral blood. This TCR was sampled from a woman aged 45-65 years with COVID-19, enrolled during active disease. J is TRBJ2-1 and V is TRBV6-2 or TRBV6-3, with 14 bases fitting TRBD2. CDR3 residues: CASSYTTSGRGNYNEQFF. The CDR3 region has the DNA TGTGCCAGCAGTTACACGACTAGCGGGAGGGGAAACTACAATGAGCAGTTCTTC.